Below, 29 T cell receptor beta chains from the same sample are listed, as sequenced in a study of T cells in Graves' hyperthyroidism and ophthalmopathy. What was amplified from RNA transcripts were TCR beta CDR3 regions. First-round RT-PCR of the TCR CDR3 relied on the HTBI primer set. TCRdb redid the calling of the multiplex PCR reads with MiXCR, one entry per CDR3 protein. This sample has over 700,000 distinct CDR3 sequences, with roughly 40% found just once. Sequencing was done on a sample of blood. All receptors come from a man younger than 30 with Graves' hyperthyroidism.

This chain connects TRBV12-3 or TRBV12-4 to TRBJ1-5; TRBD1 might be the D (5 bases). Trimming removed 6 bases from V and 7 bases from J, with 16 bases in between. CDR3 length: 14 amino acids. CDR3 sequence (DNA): TGTGCCAGCAGCCCAGGCAGGGCAGCGCAGCCCCAGCATTTT. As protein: CASSPGRAAQPQHF.

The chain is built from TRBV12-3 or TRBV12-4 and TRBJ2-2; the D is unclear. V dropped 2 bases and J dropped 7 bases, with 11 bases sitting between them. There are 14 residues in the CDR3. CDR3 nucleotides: TGTGCCAGCAGTTTATTAAGCTCGGGCGGGGAGCTGTTTTTT. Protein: CASSLLSSGGELFF.

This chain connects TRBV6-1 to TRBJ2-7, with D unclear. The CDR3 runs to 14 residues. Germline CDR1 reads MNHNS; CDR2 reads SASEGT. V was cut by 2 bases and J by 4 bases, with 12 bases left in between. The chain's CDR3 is CASSETGPQYEQYF. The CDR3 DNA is TGTGCCAGCAGTGAAACCGGGCCCCAATACGAGCAGTACTTC.

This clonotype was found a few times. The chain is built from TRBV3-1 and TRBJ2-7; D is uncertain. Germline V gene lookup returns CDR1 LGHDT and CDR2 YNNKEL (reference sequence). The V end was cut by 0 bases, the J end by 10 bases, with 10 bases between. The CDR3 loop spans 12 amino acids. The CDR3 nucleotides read TGTGCCAGCAGCCAAGATTTGTACCCCCAGTACTTC. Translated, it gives CASSQDLYPQYF.

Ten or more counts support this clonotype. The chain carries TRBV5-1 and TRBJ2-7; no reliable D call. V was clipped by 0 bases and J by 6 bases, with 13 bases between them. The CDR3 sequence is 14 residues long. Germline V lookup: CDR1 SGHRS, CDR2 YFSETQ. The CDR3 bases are TGCGCCAGCAGCTTGGAGGGTTCTCAGGCCGAGCAGTACTTC. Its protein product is CASSLEGSQAEQYF.

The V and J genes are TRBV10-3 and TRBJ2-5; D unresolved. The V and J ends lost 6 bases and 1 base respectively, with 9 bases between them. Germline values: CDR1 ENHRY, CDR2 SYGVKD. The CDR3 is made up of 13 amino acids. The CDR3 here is CAIRETFQETQYF. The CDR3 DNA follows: TGTGCCATCAGAGAGACATTCCAAGAGACCCAGTACTTC.

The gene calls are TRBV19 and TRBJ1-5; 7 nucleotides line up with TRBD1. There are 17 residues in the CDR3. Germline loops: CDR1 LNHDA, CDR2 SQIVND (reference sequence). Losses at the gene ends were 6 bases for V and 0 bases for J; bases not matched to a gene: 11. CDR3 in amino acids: CASRILQGRNSNQPQHF. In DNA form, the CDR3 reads TGTGCCAGTAGGATCCTACAGGGGAGAAATAGCAATCAGCCCCAGCATTTT. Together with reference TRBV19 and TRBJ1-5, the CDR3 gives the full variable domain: DGGITQSPKYLFRKEGQNVTLSCEQNLNHDAMYWYRQDPGQGLRLIYYSQIVNDFQKGDIAEGYSVSREKKESFPLTVTSAQKNPTAFYLCASRILQGRNSNQPQHFGDGTRLSIL.

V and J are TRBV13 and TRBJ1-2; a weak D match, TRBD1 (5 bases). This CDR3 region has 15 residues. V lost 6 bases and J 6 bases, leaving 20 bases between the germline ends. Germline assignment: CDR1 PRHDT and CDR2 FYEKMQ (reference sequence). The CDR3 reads CASSYSRGDVDGYTF. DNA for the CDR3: TGTGCCAGCAGTTACTCGCGAGGGGATGTTGATGGCTACACCTTC.

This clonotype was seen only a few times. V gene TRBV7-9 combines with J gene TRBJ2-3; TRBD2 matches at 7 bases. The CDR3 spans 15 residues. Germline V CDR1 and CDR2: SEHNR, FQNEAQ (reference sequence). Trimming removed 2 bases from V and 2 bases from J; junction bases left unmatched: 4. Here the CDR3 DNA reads TGTGCCAGCAGCTTAACGCTAGCGGCCACAGATACGCAGTATTTT. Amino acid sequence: CASSLTLAATDTQYF.

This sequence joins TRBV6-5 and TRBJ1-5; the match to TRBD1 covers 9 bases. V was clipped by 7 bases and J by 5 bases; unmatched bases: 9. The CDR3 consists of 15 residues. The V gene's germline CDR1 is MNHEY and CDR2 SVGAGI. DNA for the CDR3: TGTGCCAGCAACCCTGGGTGGACAGGGGATCAGCCCCAGCATTTT. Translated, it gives CASNPGWTGDQPQHF.

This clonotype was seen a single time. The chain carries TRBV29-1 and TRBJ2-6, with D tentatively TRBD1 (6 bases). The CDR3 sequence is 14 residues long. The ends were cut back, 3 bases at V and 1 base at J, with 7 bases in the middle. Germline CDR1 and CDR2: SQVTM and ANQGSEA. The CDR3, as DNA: TGCAGCGTTGAGACAGGATCTGGGGCCAACGTCCTGACTTTC. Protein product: CSVETGSGANVLTF.

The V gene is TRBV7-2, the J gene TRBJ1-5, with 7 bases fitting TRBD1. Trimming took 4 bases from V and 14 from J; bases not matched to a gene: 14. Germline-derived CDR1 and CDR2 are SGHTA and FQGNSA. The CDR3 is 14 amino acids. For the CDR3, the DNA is TGTGCCAGCAGCTCCCCCGAGACAGGGTGCGCGAAGCATTTT. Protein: CASSSPETGCAKHF.

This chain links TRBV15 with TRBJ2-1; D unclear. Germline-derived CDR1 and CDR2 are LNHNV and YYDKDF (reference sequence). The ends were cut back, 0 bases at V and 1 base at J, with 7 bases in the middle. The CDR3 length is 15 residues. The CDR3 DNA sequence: TGTGCCACCAGCAGAGACTTAGCATCCTACAATGAGCAGTTCTTC. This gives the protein CATSRDLASYNEQFF.

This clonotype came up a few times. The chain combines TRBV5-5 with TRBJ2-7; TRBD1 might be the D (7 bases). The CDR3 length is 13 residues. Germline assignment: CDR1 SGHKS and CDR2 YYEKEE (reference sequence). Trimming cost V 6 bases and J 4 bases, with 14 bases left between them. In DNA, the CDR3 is TGTGCCAGCACCGACAGGGAGGCTTACGAGCAGTACTTC. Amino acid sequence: CASTDREAYEQYF.

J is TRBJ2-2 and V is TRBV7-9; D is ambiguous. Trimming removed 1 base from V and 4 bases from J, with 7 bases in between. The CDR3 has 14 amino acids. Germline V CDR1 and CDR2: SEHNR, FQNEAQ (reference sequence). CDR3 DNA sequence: TGTGCCAGCAGCTTAGGACACGCCACCGGGGAGCTGTTTTTT. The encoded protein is CASSLGHATGELFF.

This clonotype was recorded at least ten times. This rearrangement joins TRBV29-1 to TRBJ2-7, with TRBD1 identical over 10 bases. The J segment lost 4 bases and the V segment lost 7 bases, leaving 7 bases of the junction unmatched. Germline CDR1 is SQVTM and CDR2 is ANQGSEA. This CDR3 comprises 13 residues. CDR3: CSALRDRGYEQYF. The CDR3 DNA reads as TGCAGCGCCCTCCGGGACAGGGGTTACGAGCAGTACTTC.

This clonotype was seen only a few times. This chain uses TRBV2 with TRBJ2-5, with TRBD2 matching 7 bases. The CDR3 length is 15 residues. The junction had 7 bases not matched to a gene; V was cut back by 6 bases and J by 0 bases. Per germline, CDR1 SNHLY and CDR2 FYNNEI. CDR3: CASRPLGLDQETQYF. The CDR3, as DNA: TGTGCCAGCAGGCCCCTAGGACTAGACCAAGAGACCCAGTACTTC. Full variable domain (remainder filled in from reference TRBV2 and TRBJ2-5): EPEVTQTPSHQVTQMGQEVILRCVPISNHLYFYWYRQILGQKVEFLVSFYNNEISEKSEIFDDQFSVERPDGSNFTLKIRSTKLEDSAMYFCASRPLGLDQETQYFGPGTRLLVL.

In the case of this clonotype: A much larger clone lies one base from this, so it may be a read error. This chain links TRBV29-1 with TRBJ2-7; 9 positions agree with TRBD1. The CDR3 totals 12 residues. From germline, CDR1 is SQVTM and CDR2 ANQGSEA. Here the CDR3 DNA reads TGCGGCGTAACAGGGGGCCTGTACGAGCAGTACTTC. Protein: CGVTGGLYEQYF.

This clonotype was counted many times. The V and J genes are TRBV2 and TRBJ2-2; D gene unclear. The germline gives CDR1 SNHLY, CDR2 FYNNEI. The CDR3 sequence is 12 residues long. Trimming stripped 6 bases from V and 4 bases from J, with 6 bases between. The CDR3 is CASREITGELFF. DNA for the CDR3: TGTGCCAGCAGGGAAATCACCGGGGAGCTGTTTTTT.

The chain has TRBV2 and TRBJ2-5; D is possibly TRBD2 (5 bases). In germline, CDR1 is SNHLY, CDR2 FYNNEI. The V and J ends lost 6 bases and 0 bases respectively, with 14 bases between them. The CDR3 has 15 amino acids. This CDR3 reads CASRDPDYDQETQYF. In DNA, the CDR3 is TGTGCCAGCAGGGATCCTGACTACGACCAAGAGACCCAGTACTTC.

The DNA of the CDR3 is TGCAGCGTTAATGCCCAGGGAGGTGACGAGCAGTACTTC. Translated, it gives CSVNAQGGDEQYF. V is TRBV29-1 and J is TRBJ2-7, with a possible D match to TRBD2 (6 bases). The CDR3 is 13 amino acids. Trimming stripped 5 bases from V and 5 bases from J, with 16 bases between. The V gene's germline CDR1 is SQVTM and CDR2 ANQGSEA.

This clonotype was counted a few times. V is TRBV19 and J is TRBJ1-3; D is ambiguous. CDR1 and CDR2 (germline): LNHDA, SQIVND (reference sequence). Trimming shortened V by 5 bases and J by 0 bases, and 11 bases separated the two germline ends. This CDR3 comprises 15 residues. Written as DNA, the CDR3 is TGTGCCAGTAGTCCAGACCGTGACTCTGGAAACACCATATATTTT. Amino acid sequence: CASSPDRDSGNTIYF. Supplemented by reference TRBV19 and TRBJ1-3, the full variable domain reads DGGITQSPKYLFRKEGQNVTLSCEQNLNHDAMYWYRQDPGQGLRLIYYSQIVNDFQKGDIAEGYSVSREKKESFPLTVTSAQKNPTAFYLCASSPDRDSGNTIYFGEGSWLTVV.

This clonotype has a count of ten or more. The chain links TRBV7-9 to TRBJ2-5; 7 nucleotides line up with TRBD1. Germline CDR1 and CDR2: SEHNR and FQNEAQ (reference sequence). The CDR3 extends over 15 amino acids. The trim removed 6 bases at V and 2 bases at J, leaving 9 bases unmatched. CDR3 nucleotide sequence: TGTGCCAGCAGTCCGGACAGGCTCGGGCAAGAGACCCAGTACTTC. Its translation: CASSPDRLGQETQYF.

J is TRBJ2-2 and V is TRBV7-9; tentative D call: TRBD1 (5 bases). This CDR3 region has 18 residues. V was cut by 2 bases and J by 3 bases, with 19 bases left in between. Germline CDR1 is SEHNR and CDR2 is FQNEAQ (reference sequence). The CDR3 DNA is TGTGCCAGCAGCTTACCCCCTACAGGCATGTTGGACACCGGGGAGCTGTTTTTT. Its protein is CASSLPPTGMLDTGELFF.

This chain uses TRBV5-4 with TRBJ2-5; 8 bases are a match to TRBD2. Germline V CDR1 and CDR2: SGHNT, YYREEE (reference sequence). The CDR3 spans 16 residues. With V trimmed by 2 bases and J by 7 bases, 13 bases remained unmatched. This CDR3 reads CASSLPGLAGGGTQYF. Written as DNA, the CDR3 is TGTGCCAGCAGCTTACCGGGACTGGCGGGGGGAGGGACCCAGTACTTC.

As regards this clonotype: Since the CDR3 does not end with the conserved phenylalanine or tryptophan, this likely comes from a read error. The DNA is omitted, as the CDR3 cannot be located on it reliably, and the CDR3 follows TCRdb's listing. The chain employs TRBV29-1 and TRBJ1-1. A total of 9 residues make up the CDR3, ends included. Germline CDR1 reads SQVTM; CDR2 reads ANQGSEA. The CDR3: CSVEEEAFS.

The CDR3 DNA reads TGCGCCAGCAGCCAAGATCAAGGGGGCGATGTCTATGGCTACACCTTC. The encoded protein is CASSQDQGGDVYGYTF. The chain combines TRBV4-3 with TRBJ1-2, with 7 positions matching TRBD1. The junction had 8 bases not matched to a gene; V was cut back by 0 bases and J by 4 bases. This CDR3 has 16 amino acids. The germline gives CDR1 LGHNA, CDR2 YSLEER.

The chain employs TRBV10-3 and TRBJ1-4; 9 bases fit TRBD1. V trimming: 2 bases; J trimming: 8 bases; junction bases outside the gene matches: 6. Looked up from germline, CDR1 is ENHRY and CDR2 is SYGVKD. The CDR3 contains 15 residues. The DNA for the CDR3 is TGTGCCATCAGTGAGGGGACAGGGACGTTGGAAAAACTGTTTTTT. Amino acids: CAISEGTGTLEKLFF.

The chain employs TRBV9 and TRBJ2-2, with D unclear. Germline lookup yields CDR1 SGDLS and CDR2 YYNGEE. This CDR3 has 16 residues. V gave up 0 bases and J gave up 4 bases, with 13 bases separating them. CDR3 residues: CASSVEGVPPTGELFF. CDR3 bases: TGTGCCAGCAGCGTAGAAGGTGTACCGCCCACCGGGGAGCTGTTTTTT.